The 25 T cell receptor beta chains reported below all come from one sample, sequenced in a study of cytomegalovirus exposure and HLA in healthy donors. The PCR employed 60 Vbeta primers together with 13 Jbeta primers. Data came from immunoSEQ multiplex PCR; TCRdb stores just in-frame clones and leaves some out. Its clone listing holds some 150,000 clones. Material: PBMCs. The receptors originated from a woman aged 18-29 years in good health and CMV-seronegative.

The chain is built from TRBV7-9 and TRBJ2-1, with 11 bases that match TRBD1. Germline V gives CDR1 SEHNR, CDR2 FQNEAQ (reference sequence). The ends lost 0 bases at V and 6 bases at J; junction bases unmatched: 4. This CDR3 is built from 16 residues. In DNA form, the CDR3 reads TGTGCCAGCAGCTTAGCGGGGGGACAGGGGGGCAATGAGCAGTTCTTC. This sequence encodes CASSLAGGQGGNEQFF.

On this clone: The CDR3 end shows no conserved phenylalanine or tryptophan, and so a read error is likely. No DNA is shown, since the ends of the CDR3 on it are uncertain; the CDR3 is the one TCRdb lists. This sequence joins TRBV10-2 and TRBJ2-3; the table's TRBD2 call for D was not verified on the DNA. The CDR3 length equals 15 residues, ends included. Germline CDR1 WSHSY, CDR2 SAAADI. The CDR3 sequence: CASSERREGHSGPGR.

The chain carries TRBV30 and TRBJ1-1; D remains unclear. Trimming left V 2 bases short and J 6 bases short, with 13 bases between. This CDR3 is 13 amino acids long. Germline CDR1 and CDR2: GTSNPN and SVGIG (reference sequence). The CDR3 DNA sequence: TGTGCCTGGAGTTTTAGGCCCCGGGCTGAAGCTTTCTTT. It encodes CAWSFRPRAEAFF.

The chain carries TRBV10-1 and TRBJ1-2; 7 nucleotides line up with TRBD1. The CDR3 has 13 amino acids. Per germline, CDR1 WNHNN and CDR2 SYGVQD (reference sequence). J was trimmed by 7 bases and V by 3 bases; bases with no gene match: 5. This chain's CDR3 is CASSEDREAGYTF. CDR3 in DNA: TGCGCCAGCAGTGAAGACAGGGAAGCTGGCTACACCTTC.

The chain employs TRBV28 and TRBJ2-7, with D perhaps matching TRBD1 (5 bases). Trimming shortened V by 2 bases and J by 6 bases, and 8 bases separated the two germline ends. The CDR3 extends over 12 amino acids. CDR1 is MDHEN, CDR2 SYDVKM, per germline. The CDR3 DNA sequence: TGTGCCAGCAGTTTAATGGGGCGCGAGCAGTACGTC. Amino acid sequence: CASSLMGREQYV.

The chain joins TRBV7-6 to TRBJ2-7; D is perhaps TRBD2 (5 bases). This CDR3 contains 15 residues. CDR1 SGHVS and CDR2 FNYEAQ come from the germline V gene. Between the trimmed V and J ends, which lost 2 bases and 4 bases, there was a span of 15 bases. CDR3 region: CASSLQAGNTYEQYF. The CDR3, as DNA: TGTGCCAGCAGCTTACAGGCGGGCAATACTTACGAGCAGTACTTC.

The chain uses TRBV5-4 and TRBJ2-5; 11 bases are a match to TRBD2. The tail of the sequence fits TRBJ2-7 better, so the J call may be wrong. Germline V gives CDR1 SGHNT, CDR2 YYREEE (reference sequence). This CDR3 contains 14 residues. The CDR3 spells CASSRLAGTDEQYF. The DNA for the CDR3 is TGTGCCAGCAGCCGACTAGCGGGAACAGACGAGCAGTACTTC.

CDR3 sequence reads: CSAGAGGPYEQYF. DNA for the CDR3: TGCAGCGCCGGAGCGGGAGGGCCCTACGAGCAGTACTTC. The chain has TRBV29-1 and TRBJ2-7; 10 bases line up with TRBD2. V was pared by 7 bases and J by 2 bases, with 5 bases of the junction left unmatched. Germline lookup yields CDR1 SQVTM and CDR2 ANQGSEA. The CDR3 sequence is 13 residues long.

CDR3 nucleotides: TGTGCCAGCAGTTTATCCGCGGGGGAGCAGTACTTC. This sequence encodes CASSLSAGEQYF. The chain has TRBV28 and TRBJ2-5; TRBD2 aligns across 7 bases. The CDR3 is made up of 12 amino acids. Germline lookup yields CDR1 MDHEN and CDR2 SYDVKM. With V trimmed by 1 base and J by 11 bases, 4 bases remained unmatched.

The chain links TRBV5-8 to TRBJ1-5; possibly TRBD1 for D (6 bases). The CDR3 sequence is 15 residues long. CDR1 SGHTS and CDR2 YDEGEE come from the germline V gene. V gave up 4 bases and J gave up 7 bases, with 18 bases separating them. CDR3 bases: TGTGCCAGCAGCCTTCGGTGGGGGCGAGAACAGCCCCAGCATTTT. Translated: CASSLRWGREQPQHF.

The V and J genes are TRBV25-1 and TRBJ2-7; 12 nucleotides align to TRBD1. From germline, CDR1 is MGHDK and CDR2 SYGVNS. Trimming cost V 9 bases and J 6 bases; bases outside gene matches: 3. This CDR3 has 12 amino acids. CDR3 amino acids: CASGGQGAEQYF. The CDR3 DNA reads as TGTGCCAGTGGGGGACAGGGGGCCGAGCAGTACTTC.

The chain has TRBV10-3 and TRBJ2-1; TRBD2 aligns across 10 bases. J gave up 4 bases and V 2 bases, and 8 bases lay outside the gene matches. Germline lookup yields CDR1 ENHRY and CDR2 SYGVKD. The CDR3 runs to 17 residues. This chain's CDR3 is CAISERLPSGGYNEQFF. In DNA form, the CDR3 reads TGTGCCATCAGTGAGCGACTTCCTAGCGGGGGATACAATGAGCAGTTCTTC.

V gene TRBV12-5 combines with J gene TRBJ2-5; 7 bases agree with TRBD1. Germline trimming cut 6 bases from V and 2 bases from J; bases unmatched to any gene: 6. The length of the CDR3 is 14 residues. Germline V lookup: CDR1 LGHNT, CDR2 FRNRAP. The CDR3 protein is CASGPRGIQETQYF. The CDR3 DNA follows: TGTGCTAGTGGGCCCAGGGGGATTCAAGAGACCCAGTACTTC.

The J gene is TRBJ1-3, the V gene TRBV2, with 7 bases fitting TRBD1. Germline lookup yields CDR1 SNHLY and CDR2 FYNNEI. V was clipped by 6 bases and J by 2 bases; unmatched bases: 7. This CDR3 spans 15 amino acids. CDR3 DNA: TGTGCCAGCAGGCGGACAGGTTTGACTGGAAACACCATATATTTT. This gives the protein CASRRTGLTGNTIYF. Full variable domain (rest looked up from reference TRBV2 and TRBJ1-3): EPEVTQTPSHQVTQMGQEVILRCVPISNHLYFYWYRQILGQKVEFLVSFYNNEISEKSEIFDDQFSVERPDGSNFTLKIRSTKLEDSAMYFCASRRTGLTGNTIYFGEGSWLTVV.

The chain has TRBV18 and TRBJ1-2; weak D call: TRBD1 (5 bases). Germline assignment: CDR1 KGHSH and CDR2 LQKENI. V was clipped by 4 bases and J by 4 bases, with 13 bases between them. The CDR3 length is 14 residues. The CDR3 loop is CASSQGQGPYGYTF. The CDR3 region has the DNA TGTGCCAGCTCACAAGGGCAGGGCCCCTATGGCTACACCTTC.

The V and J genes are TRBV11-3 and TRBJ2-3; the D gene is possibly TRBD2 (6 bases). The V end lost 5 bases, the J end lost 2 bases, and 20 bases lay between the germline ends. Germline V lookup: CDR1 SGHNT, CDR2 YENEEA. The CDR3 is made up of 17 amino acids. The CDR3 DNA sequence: TGTGCCAGCAGCCCTCCCCCGGGGACTGAAGACACAGATACGCAGTATTTT. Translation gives CASSPPPGTEDTDTQYF.

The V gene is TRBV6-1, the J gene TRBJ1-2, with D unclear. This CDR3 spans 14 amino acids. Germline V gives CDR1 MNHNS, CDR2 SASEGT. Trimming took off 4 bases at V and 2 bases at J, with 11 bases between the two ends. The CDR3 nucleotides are TGTGCCAGCAGTGTCAGCCTAGCAAACTATGGCTACACCTTC. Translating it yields CASSVSLANYGYTF.

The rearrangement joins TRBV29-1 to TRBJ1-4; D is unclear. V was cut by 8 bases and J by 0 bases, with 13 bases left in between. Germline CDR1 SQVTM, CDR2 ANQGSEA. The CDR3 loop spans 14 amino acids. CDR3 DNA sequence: TGCAGCCCAACTGGACTTGCAACTAATGAAAAACTGTTTTTT. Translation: CSPTGLATNEKLFF.

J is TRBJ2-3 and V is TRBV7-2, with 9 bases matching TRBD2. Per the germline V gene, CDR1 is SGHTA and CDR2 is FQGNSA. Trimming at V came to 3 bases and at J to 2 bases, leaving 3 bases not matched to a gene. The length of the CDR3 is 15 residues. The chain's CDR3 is CASSLRLADTDTQYF. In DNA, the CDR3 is TGTGCCAGCAGCTTGCGACTAGCGGACACAGATACGCAGTATTTT.

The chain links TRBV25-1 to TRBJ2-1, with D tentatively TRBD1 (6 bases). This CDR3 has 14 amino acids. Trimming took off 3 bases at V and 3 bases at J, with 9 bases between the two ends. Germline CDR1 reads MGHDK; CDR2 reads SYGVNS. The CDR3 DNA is TGTGCCAGCAGTGATTGGGACAACTACAATGAGCAGTTCTTC. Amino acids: CASSDWDNYNEQFF.

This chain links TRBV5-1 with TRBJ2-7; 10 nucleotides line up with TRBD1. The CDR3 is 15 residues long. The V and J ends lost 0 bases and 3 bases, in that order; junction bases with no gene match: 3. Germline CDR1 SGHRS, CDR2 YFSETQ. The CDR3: CASSLDGQGVYEQYF. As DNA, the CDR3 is TGCGCCAGCAGCTTGGACGGACAGGGGGTCTACGAGCAGTACTTC.

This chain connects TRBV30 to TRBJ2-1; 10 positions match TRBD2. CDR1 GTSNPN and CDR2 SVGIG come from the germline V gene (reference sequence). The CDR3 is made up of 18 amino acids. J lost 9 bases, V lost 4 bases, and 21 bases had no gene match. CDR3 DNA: TGTGCCTGGACCAGACTAGCGGGTCTTGACCTTAAGGGAGGTGAGCAGTTCTTC. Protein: CAWTRLAGLDLKGGEQFF.

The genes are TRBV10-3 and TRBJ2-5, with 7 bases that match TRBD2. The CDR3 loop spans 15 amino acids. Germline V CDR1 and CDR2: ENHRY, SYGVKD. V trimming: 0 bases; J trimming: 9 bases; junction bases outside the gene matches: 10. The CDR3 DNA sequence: TGTGCCATCAGTGAGTCTTTGGCTAGCGGAAGGGCCCAGTACTTC. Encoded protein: CAISESLASGRAQYF.

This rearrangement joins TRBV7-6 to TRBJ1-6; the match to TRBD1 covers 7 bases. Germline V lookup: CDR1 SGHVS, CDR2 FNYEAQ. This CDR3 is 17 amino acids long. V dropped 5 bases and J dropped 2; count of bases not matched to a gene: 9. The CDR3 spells CASSPVLGQPYNSPLHF. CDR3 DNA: TGTGCCAGCAGCCCCGTTTTGGGACAGCCCTATAATTCACCCCTCCACTTT.

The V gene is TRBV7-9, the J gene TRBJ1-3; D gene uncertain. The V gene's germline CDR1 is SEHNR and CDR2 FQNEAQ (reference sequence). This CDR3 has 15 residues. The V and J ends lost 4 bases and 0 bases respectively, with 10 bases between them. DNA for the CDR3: TGTGCCAGCAGCTCCCGGACTATCTCTGGAAACACCATATATTTT. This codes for CASSSRTISGNTIYF. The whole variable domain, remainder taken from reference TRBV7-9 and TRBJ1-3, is DTGVSQNPRHKITKRGQNVTFRCDPISEHNRLYWYRQTLGQGPEFLTYFQNEAQLEKSRLLSDRFSAERPKGSFSTLEIQRTEQGDSAMYLCASSSRTISGNTIYFGEGSWLTVV.